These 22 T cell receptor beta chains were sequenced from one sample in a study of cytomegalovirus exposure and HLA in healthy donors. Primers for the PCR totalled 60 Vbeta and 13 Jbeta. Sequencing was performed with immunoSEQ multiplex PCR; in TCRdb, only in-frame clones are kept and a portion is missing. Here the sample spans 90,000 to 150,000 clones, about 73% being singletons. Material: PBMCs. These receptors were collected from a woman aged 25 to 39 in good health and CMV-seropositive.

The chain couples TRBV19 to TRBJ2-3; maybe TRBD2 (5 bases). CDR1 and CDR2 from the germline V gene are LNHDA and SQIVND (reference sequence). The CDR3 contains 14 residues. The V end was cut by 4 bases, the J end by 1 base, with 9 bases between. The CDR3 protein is CASSRSGGTDTQYF. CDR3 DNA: TGTGCCAGTAGTAGGAGCGGCGGCACAGATACGCAGTATTTT.

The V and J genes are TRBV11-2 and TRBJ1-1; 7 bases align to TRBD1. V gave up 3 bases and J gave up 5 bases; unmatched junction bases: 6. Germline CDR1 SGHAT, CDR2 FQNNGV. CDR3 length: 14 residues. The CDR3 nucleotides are TGTGCCAGCAGCTTGGTAAGGGGGCTTACTGAAGCTTTCTTT. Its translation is CASSLVRGLTEAFF.

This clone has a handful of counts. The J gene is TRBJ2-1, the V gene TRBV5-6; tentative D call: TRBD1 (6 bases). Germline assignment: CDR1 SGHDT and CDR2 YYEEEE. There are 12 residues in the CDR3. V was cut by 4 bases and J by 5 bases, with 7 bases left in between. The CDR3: CASSRDNNEQFF. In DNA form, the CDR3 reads TGTGCCAGCAGCCGGGACAACAATGAGCAGTTCTTC.

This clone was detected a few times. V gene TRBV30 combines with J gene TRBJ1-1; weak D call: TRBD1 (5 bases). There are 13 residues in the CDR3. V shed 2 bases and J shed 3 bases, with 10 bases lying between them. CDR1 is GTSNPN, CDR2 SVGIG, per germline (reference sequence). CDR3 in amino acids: CAWSLGGYTEAFF. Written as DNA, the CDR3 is TGTGCCTGGAGTTTGGGGGGGTACACTGAAGCTTTCTTT.

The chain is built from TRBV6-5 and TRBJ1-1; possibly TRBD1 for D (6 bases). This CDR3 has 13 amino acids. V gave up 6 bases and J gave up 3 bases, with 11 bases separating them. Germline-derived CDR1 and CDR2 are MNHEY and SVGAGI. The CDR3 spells CASSSNRDTEAFF. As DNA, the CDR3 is TGTGCCAGCAGCTCTAACAGGGACACTGAAGCTTTCTTT.

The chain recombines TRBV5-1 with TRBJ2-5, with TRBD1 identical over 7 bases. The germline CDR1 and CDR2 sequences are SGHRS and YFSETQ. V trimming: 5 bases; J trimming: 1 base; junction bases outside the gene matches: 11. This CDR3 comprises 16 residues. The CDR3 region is CASRRQGRTFQETQYF. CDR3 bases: TGCGCCAGCAGACGACAGGGTCGAACCTTCCAAGAGACCCAGTACTTC.

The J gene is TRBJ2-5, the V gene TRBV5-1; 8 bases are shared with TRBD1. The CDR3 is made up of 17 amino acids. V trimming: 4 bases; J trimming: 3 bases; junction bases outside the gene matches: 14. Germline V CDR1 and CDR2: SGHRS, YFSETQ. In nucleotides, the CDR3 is TGCGCCAGCAGCCTGGCGCCGGGACAGGTACCAAAAGAGACCCAGTACTTC. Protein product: CASSLAPGQVPKETQYF.

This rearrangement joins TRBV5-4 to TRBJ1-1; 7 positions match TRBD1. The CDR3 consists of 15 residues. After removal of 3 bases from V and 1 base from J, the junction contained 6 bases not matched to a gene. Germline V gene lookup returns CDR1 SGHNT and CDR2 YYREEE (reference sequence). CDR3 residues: CASSSTDRANTEAFF. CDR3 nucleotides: TGTGCCAGCAGCTCGACTGACAGGGCGAACACTGAAGCTTTCTTT. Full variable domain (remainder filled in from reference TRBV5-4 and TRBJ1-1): ETGVTQSPTHLIKTRGQQVTLRCSSQSGHNTVSWYQQALGQGPQFIFQYYREEENGRGNFPPRFSGLQFPNYSSELNVNALELDDSALYLCASSSTDRANTEAFFGQGTRLTVV.

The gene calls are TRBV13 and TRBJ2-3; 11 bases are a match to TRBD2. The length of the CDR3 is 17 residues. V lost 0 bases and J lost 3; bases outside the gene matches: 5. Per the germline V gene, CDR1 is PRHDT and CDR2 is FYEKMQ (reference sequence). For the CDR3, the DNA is TGTGCCAGCAGCTTAGGCCTAGCGGGGGGAAATACAGATACGCAGTATTTT. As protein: CASSLGLAGGNTDTQYF.

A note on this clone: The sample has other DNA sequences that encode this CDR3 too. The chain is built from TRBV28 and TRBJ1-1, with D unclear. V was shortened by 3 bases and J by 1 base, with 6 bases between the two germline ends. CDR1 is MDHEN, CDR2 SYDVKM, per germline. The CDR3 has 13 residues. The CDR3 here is CASSFRRNTEAFF. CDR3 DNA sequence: TGTGCCAGCAGTTTTCGGAGGAACACTGAAGCTTTCTTT.

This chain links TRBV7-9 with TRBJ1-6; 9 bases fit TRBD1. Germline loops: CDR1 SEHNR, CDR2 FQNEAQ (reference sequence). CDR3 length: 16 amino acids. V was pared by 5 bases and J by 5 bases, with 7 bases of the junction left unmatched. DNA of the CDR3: TGTGCCAGCAGCCGAGGCACAGGGGGCAATAATTCACCCCTCCACTTT. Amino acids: CASSRGTGGNNSPLHF.

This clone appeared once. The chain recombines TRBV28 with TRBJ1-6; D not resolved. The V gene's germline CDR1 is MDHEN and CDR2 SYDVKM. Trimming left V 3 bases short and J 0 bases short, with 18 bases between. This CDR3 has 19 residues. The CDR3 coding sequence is TGTGCCAGCAGTTTTGGGCAGGCCAGAGGAGGCTCCTATAATTCACCCCTCCACTTT. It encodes CASSFGQARGGSYNSPLHF.

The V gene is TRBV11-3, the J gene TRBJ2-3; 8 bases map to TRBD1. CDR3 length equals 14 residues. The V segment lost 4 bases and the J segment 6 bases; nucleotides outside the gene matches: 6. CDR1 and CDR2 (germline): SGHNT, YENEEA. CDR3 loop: CASSSGQGKDTQYF. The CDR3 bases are TGTGCCAGCAGCTCCGGACAGGGAAAGGATACGCAGTATTTT. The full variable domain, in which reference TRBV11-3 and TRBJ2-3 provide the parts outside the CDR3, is EAGVVQSPRYKIIEKKQPVAFWCNPISGHNTLYWYLQNLGQGPELLIRYENEEAVDDSQLPKDRFSAERLKGVDSTLKIQPAELGDSAVYLCASSSGQGKDTQYFGPGTRLTVL.

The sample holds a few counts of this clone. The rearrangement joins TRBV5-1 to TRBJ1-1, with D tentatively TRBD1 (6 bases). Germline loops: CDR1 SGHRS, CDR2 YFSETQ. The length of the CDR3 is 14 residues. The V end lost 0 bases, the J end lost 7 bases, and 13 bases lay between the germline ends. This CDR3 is CASSLGGGAGEAFF. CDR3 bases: TGCGCCAGCAGCTTGGGTGGGGGGGCCGGTGAAGCTTTCTTT.

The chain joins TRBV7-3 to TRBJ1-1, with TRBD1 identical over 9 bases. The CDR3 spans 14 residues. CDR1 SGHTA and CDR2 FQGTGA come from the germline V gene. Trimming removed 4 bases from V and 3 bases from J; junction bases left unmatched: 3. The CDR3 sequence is CASSSQGADTEAFF. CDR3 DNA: TGTGCCAGCAGCTCACAGGGGGCTGACACTGAAGCTTTCTTT.

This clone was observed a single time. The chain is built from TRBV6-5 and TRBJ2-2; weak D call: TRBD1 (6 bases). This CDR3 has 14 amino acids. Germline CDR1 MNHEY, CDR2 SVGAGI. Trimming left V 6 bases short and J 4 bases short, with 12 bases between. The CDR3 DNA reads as TGTGCCAGCAGCTCAGGACAGTTCACCGGGGAGCTGTTTTTT. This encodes CASSSGQFTGELFF.

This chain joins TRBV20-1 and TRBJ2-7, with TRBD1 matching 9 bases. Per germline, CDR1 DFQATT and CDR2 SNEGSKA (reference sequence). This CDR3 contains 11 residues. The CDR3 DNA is TGCAGCGTAGGACAGGGGTACGAGCAGTACTTC. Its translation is CSVGQGYEQYF.

In DNA, the CDR3 is TGTGCCAGCAGCTTAGCGTCAGGCCACACCGGGGAGCTGTTTTTT. This sequence encodes CASSLASGHTGELFF. J is TRBJ2-2 and V is TRBV7-7; D remains ambiguous. V shed 0 bases and J shed 3 bases, with 8 bases lying between them. CDR3 length: 15 amino acids. The V gene's germline CDR1 is SSHAT and CDR2 FNYEAQ (reference sequence).

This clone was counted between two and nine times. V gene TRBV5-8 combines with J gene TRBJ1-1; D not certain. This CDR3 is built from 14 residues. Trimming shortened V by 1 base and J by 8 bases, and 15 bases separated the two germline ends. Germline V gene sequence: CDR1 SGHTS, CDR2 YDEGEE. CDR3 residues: CASSLRGNKAEAFF. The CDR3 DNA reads TGTGCCAGCAGCTTGAGAGGGAATAAGGCGGAAGCTTTCTTT.

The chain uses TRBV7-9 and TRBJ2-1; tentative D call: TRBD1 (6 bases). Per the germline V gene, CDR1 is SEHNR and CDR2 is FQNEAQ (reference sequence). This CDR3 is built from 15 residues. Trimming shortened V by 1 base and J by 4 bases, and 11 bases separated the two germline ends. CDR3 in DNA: TGTGCCAGCAGCTTAGTTGGCAGGGGATACAATGAGCAGTTCTTC. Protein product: CASSLVGRGYNEQFF.

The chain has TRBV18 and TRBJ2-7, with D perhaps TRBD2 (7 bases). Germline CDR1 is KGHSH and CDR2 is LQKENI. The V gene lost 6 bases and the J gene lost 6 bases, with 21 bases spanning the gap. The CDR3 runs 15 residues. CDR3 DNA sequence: TGTGCCAGCTCCCCGGAAAGGGGGGGATTGGGCGAGCAGTACTTC. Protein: CASSPERGGLGEQYF.

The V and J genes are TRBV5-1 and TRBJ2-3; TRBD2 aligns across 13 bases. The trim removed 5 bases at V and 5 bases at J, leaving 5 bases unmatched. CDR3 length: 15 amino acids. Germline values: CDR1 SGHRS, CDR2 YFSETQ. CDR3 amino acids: CASRGRLAGGDTQYF. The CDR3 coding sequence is TGCGCCAGCAGAGGTCGACTAGCGGGGGGAGATACGCAGTATTTT. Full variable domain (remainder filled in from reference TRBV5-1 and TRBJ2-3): KAGVTQTPRYLIKTRGQQVTLSCSPISGHRSVSWYQQTPGQGLQFLFEYFSETQRNKGNFPGRFSGRQFSNSRSEMNVSTLELGDSALYLCASRGRLAGGDTQYFGPGTRLTVL.